This TCR beta chain is from a study of cytomegalovirus exposure and HLA in healthy donors. About the study: The same platform was used for the 90 to 150 validation repertoires as for the approximately 630 first-cohort repertoires, as reported in a later analysis.

Profiling relied on immunoSEQ multiplex PCR, and the TCRdb table lists in-frame clones only, not all of them. The data contain approximately 140,000 clones, 85% to 90% of them singletons. In the case of this clone: Its antigen is not known.

Donors came from a validation cohort of some 130 subjects, distinct from the first 666-subject cohort. Study observations and caveats: The authors enumerated around 150 TCR beta chains as linked to cytomegalovirus.

The V and J ends lost 2 bases and 7 bases, in that order; junction bases with no gene match: 9. The germline gives CDR1 SGHNT, CDR2 YYREEE (reference sequence). CDR3 length equals 14 residues. The sample was PBMCs. The TCR sequence derives from a man between 18 and 35 years old in good health and CMV-seropositive. This chain links TRBV5-4 with TRBJ2-7; the match to TRBD2 covers 7 bases. CDR3 residues: CASSLTGGPREQYF. Here the CDR3 DNA reads TGTGCCAGCAGCTTAACGGGAGGCCCTAGGGAGCAGTACTTC.